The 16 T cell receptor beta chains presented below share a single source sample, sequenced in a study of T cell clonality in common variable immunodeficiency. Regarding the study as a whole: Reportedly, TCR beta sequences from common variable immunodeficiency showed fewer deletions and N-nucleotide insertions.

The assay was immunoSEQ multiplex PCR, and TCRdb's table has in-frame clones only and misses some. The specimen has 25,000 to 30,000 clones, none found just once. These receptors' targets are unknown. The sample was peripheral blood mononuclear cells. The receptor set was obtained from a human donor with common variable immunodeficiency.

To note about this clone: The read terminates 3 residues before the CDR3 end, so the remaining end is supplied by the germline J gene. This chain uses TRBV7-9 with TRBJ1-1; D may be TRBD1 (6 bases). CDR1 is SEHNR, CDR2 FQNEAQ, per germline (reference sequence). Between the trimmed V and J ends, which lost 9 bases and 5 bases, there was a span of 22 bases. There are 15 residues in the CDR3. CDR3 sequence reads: CASTVTGSWGTEAFF. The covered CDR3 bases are TGTGCCAGTACAGTTACAGGGTCTTGGGGGACTGAA.

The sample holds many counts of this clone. CDR3: CSVVPGGAFSTGELFF. Partial CDR3 DNA: TGCAGCGTTGTGCCAGGGGGCGCCTTTAGCACCGGGGAG. This chain connects TRBV29-1 to TRBJ2-2; 8 bases agree with TRBD1. The CDR3 end falls 3 residues outside the read, so it is completed with the germline J gene. Germline assignment: CDR1 SQVTM and CDR2 ANQGSEA. The CDR3 runs 16 residues. With 4 bases clipped from V and 4 bases from J, the junction kept 11 bases outside the gene matches.

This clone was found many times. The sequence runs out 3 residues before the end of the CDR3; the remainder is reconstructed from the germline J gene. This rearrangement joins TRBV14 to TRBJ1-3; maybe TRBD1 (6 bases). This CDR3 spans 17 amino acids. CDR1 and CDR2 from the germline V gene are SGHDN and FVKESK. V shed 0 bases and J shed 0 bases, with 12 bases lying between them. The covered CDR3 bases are TGTGCCAGCAGCCAAGAGACAGGCGCCTTCTCTGGAAACACC. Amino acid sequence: CASSQETGAFSGNT. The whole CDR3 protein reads CASSQETGAFSGNTIYF.

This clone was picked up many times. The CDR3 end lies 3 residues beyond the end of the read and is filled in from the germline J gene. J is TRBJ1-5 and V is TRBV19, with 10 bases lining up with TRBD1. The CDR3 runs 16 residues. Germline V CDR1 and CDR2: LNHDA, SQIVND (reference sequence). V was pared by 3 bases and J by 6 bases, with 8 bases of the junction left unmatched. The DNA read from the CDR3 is TGTGCCAGTAGTATGATCCGGGACAGGGGAAGTCAGCCC. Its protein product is CASSMIRDRGSQP. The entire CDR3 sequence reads CASSMIRDRGSQPQHF.

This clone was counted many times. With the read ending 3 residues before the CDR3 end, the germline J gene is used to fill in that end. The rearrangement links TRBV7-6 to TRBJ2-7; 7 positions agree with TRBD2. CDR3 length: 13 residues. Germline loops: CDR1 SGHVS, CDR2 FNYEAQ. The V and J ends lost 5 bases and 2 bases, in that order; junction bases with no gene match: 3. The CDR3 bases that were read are TGTGCCAGCAGCCCGGGACTAACCTACGAG. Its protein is CASSPGLTYE. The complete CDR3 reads CASSPGLTYEQYF.

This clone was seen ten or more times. Incomplete CDR3 DNA: TGCGCCAGCAACAGCGGGGACAGGGTCATCTTTTACGAG. Its protein product is CASNSGDRVIFYE. In full, the CDR3 reads CASNSGDRVIFYEQYF. The chain employs TRBV23-1 and TRBJ2-7, with 9 positions matching TRBD1. Coverage ceases 3 residues before the CDR3 finishes, and the germline J gene fills in the end. TRBV23-1 belongs to the ORF category, with a function that is uncertain. V was clipped by 7 bases and J by 4 bases; unmatched bases: 14. The CDR3 totals 16 residues.

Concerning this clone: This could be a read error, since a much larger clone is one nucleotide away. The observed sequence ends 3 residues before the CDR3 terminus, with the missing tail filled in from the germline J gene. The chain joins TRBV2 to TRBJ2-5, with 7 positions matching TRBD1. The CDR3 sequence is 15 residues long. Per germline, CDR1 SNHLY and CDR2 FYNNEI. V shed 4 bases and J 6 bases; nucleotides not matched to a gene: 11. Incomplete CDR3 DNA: TGTGCCAGCAGTGGTGGGACAGCTAGCAATCAGACC. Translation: CASSGGTASNQT. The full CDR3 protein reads CASSGGTASNQTQYF.

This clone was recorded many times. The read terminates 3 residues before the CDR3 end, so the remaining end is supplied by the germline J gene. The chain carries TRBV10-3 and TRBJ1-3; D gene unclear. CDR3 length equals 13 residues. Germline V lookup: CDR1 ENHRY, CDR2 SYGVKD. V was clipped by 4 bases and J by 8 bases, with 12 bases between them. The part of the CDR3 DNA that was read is TGTGCCATCAGTGTGTCGGCTGAATACACC. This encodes CAISVSAEYT. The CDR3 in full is CAISVSAEYTIYF.

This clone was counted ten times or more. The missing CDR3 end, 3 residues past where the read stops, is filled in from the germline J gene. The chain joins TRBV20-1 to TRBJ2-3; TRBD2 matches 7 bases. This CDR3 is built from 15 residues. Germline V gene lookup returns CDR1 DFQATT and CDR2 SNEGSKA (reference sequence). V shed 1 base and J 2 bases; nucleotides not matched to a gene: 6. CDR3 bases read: TGCAGTGCTAGAGCCGGGACTACCATCACAGATACG. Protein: CSARAGTTITDT. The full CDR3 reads CSARAGTTITDTQYF.

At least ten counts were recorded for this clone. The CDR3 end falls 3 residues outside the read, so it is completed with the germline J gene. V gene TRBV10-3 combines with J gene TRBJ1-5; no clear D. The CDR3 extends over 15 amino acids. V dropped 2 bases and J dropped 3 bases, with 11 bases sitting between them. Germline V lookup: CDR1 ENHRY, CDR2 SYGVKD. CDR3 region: CAISEGSTLNQPQHF. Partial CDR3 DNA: TGTGCCATCAGTGAGGGTAGTACTCTCAATCAGCCC.

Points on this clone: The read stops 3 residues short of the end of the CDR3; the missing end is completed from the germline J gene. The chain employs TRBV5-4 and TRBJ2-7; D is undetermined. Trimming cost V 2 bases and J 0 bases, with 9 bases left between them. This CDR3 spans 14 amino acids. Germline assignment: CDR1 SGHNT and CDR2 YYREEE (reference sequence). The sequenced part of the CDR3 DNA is TGTGCCAGCAGCTTCGCTATTCACTCCTACGAG. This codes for CASSFAIHSYE. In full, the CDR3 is CASSFAIHSYEQYF.

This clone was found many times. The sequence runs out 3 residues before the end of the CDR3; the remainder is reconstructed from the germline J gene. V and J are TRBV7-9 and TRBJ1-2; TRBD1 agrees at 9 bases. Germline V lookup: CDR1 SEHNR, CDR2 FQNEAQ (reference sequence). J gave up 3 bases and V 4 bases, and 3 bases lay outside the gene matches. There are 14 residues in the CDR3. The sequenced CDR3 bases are TGTGCCAGCAGCTCCGGGACAGGGCACTATGGC. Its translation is CASSSGTGHYG. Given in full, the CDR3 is CASSSGTGHYGYTF.

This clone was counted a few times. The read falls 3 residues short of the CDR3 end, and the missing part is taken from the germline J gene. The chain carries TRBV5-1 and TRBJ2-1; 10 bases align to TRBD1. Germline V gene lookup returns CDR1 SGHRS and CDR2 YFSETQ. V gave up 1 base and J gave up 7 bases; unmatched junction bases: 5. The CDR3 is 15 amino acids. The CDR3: CASSLRQGATNEQFF. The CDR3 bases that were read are TGCGCCAGCAGCTTGCGACAGGGGGCGACAAATGAG.

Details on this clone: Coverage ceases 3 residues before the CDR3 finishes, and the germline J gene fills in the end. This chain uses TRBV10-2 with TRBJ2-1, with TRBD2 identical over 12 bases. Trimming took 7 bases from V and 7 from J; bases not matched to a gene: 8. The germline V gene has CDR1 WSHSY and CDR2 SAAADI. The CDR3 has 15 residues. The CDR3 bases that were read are TGCGCCAGCATAGGAAGACTAGCGGGAGTAAATGAG. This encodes CASIGRLAGVNE. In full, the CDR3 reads CASIGRLAGVNEQFF.

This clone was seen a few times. CDR3 DNA, as far as it was read: TGTGCCAGCATCAGGTGGAGAGAAAACTATGGC. This sequence encodes CASIRWRENYG. The entire CDR3 reads CASIRWRENYGYTF. The J gene is TRBJ1-2, the V gene TRBV5-6; D unclear. The read comes to an end 3 residues before the CDR3 does, leaving the germline J gene to fill in the end. Germline lookup yields CDR1 SGHDT and CDR2 YYEEEE. V lost 6 bases and J 2 bases, leaving 14 bases between the germline ends. The CDR3 covers 14 residues. The full variable domain, in which reference TRBV5-6 and TRBJ1-2 provide the parts outside the CDR3, is DAGVTQSPTHLIKTRGQQVTLRCSPKSGHDTVSWYQQALGQGPQFIFQYYEEEERQRGNFPDRFSGHQFPNYSSELNVNALLLGDSALYLCASIRWRENYGYTFGSGTRLTVV.

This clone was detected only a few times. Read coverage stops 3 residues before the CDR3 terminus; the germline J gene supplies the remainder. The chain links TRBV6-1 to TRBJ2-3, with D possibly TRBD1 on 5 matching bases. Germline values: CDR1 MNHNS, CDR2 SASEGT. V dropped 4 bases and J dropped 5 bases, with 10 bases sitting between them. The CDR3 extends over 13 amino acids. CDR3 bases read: TGTGCCAGCAGTGCGGTTAGGGGAGATACG. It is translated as CASSAVRGDT. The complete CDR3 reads CASSAVRGDTQYF.